Only one count was recorded for the clone carrying this T cell receptor beta chain. The antigen remains unidentified. Described time point: persistent/refractory GD, antithyroid drugs over 5 years with positive TRAb. The TCR library was made from RNA extracted from PBMCs. American Thyroid Association guidelines defined Graves' disease diagnosis. These data are taken from a study of regulatory T cells in long-lasting Graves disease. The study, taken as a whole, reports: Segments TRBV28, TRBJ1-2 and TRBJ2-5 showed preferential usage in persistent disease. Accuracy could have been hurt by small sample size.

Library construction for TCR beta used iRepertoire HTBI primers and Arm-PCR of CDR3 regions. In the study's own analysis: Taken together, the samples had 62 TRBV and more than 12 TRBJ segments identified. TCRdb re-analysed the multiplex PCR reads in MiXCR, keeping a single row per CDR3 protein. What appears here as the V and J calls and clone size reflects TCRdb's work, not the paper's. Of about 660,000 distinct CDR3 sequences listed, about 30% were seen once; the top ten hold about 40%. The CDR3 length is 18 residues. Unmatched junction bases numbered 12, after V lost 7 bases and J lost 0 bases. This TCR derives from a female donor with Graves disease. The chain is built from TRBV12-3 or TRBV12-4 and TRBJ1-4, with TRBD1 matching over 9 bases. This specimen was peripheral blood mononuclear cells (PBMCs), taken when the disease was refractory, from a patient treated with antithyroid drugs. The DNA of the CDR3 is TGTGCCAGCACCCCGGGAAGGACAGGGGTTGCAACTAATGAAAAACTGTTTTTT. This encodes CASTPGRTGVATNEKLFF.